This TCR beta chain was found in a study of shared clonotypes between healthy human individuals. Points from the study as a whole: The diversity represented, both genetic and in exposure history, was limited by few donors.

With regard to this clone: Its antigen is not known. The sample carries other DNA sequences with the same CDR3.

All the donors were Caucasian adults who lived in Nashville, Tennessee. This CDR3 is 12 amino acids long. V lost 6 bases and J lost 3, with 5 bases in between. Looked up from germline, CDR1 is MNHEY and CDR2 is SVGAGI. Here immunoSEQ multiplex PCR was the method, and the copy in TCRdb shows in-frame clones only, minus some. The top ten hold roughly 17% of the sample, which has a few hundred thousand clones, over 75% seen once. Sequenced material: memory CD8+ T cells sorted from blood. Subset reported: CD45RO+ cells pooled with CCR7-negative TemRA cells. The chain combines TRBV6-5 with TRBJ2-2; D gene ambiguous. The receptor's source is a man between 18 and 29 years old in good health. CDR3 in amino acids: CASSLYTGELFF. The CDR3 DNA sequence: TGTGCCAGCAGCCTGTACACCGGGGAGCTGTTTTTT.